Included here is one T cell receptor beta chain sequence, with context. TCRdb's copy holds only in-frame clones and misses some; the assay was immunoSEQ multiplex PCR. This table holds 200,000 to 250,000 clones, over 75% found once. The data were taken from a study of blood T cell repertoires in COVID-19. This CDR3 has 13 residues. Germline V gene data show CDR1 as DFQATT and CDR2 as SNEGSKA (reference sequence). The trim removed 5 bases at V and 10 bases at J, leaving 8 bases unmatched. This receptor was identified in a man between 50 and 59 years old with COVID-19, enrolled during active disease. The chain has TRBV20-1 and TRBJ1-6; 7 nucleotides line up with TRBD1. The sequenced material came from peripheral blood. The CDR3 here is CSARDRAASPLHF. The CDR3 nucleotides read TGCAGTGCTCGTGACAGGGCTGCCTCACCCCTCCACTTT.